This TCR beta chain was obtained from a study of blood T cell repertoires in COVID-19. The overall study: Sources were T cells, B-cell-depleted T cells, or PBMCs; the material itself was cDNA or gDNA.

V dropped 5 bases and J dropped 7 bases, with 12 bases sitting between them. Germline V CDR1 and CDR2: MDHEN, SYDVKM. This CDR3 contains 13 residues. How the authors handled the data: Reference gene primer amplification gave estimated nucleated cell counts. Sequenced by immunoSEQ multiplex PCR; TCRdb stores in-frame clones only, minus some. For V, J and clone size, that table is used; D and trimming come from the DNA. There are under 200,000 clones in the sample; roughly 79% occur only once, and 17% lies in the top ten. This clone was seen a single time. The source of this sequence is a man between 60 and 70 years old with active or convalescent COVID-19. The sequenced sample was peripheral blood. The genes are TRBV28 and TRBJ2-1; D may be TRBD2 (6 bases). CDR3: CASSTPGRNEQFF. CDR3 sequence (DNA): TGTGCCAGCAGTACCCCAGGGAGGAATGAGCAGTTCTTC.